This T cell receptor beta chain was observed in a study of Ad26.COV2.S vaccination and SARS-CoV-2 variants. Study overall: Intramuscular Ad26.COV2.S at 5x10^10 or 1x10^11 viral particles.

Treatment specified: 15 to 20 received Ad26.COV2.S at low or high dose, single or two shots; 5 received placebo; per-sample allocation not given. Repertoires come from day 63 after the first vaccine or placebo injection. The donor's status was that of an adult aged 18-55 years in Boston. Clones were sequenced by immunoSEQ multiplex PCR, and TCRdb holds only the in-frame ones, with some missing. This sample has hundreds of thousands of clones; 86% occur once, and the top ten carry 9.5% to 12%. Study findings and constraints: There was a possibility that the TCR breadth and depth analyses underestimated total T cell responses. Participants given vaccine showed non-spike TCR breadth similar to that of placebo recipients.

In germline, CDR1 is LGHNA, CDR2 YSLEER. The CDR3 runs to 14 residues. V gave up 1 base and J gave up 13 bases, with 17 bases separating them. Comment on this clone: Its antigen remains unknown.

Sequencing was performed on peripheral blood, taken in a trial of Ad26.COV2.S vaccine versus placebo. The chain joins TRBV4-3 to TRBJ2-1, with TRBD2 as a possible D gene (6 bases). The clonotype comes from a person aged 18-65 years who received the Ad26.COV2.S COVID-19 vaccine or a placebo. Written as DNA, the CDR3 is TGCGCCAGCAGCCAAGTCGGGACTCCCTCCAACCAGTTCTTC. This gives the protein CASSQVGTPSNQFF.